This T cell receptor beta chain was sequenced for a study of a mutant IDH1 vaccine in newly diagnosed glioma. The wider study: Following radiotherapy alone, or alongside temozolomide cycles, vaccination was started after an interval of 4-6 weeks. Patients were pretreated with radiotherapy, temozolomide, or both, mostly both.

This CDR3 comprises 15 residues. V gave up 5 bases and J gave up 5 bases, with 18 bases separating them. Germline V gene lookup returns CDR1 MNHEY and CDR2 SVGAGI. Findings and caveats of the study: With respect to changes in top peripheral T cell clonotypes, pseudoprogression seemed unrelated.

Using immunoSEQ multiplex PCR, the repertoire was profiled, and TCRdb retains in-frame clones only, with some absent. The sample contains around 78,000 clones, roughly 85% of which appear only once. Of note for this clone: Antigen specificity is unknown.

Specified time point: week 23, last vaccination. The content of each vaccine dose was 300 ug of mutant IDH1 20-mer peptide, and topical imiquimod accompanied it. Donor tumors were new WHO grade 3 or 4 IDH1-mutant, ATRX-lost astrocytomas. The sequences come from PBMCs, collected from a glioma patient whose treatment included an IDH1 peptide vaccine. This clonotype was sampled from a young man with glioma. Some clones in this sample may be carry-over from other donors' samples. V is TRBV6-5 and J is TRBJ1-1; D possibly corresponds to TRBD1 (5 bases). The CDR3 coding sequence is TGTGCCAGCAGTGTGGTAAGGGGCCAGTGGACTGAAGCTTTCTTT. Amino acid sequence: CASSVVRGQWTEAFF.